The next 27 T cell receptor beta chains were all read from a single sample in a study of Graves' ophthalmopathy and Graves' hyperthyroidism. The TCR beta CDR3 regions underwent amplification from RNA transcripts. The library came from an HTBI-primed first-round RT-PCR and a second-round multiplex PCR. TCRdb re-analysed the multiplex PCR reads in MiXCR, keeping a single row per CDR3 protein. The sample includes around 1.1 million distinct CDR3 sequences, approximately 35% seen only once; the top ten take 11%. The sample consisted of peripheral blood or thyroid tissue (not recorded which). These receptors were taken from an adult man with Graves' hyperthyroidism.

There are many counts of this clonotype. The V gene is TRBV10-3, the J gene TRBJ2-6; D not resolved. The V and J ends lost 0 bases and 5 bases respectively, with 11 bases between them. Per germline, CDR1 ENHRY and CDR2 SYGVKD. The CDR3 is 16 amino acids. The CDR3 coding sequence is TGTGCCATCAGTGAGTCCCCCTCCCCTTGGGCCAACGTCCTGACTTTC. Its protein is CAISESPSPWANVLTF.

This clonotype has more than one count but fewer than ten. This rearrangement joins TRBV20-1 to TRBJ1-6, with 7 bases matching TRBD1. V was clipped by 3 bases and J by 10 bases; unmatched bases: 6. This CDR3 has 13 amino acids. CDR1 and CDR2 from the germline V gene are DFQATT and SNEGSKA (reference sequence). The CDR3 DNA is TGCAGTGCTAGCTCGGACAGGTGGTCACCCCTCCACTTT. It yields the protein CSASSDRWSPLHF.

This clonotype has a single count. The chain carries TRBV2 and TRBJ2-5; D is possibly TRBD1 or TRBD2 (5 bases each). Germline V gene lookup returns CDR1 SNHLY and CDR2 FYNNEI. This CDR3 is built from 15 residues. Trimming removed 3 bases from V and 4 bases from J, with 15 bases in between. CDR3 nucleotide sequence: TGTGCCAGCAGTGAGGTAGTAGGGGACCGAGAGACCCAGTACTTC. It is translated as CASSEVVGDRETQYF.

This clonotype was found once. This chain links TRBV29-1 with TRBJ2-7; D is perhaps TRBD1 or TRBD2 (6 bases each). The germline V gene has CDR1 SQVTM and CDR2 ANQGSEA. The CDR3 extends over 13 amino acids. Trimming took 4 bases from V and 7 from J, leaving 17 bases between them. CDR3 amino acids: CSVVLGGAGEQYF. CDR3 nucleotide sequence: TGCAGCGTTGTTCTGGGGGGCGCGGGTGAGCAGTACTTC.

This chain joins TRBV5-1 and TRBJ1-4; perhaps TRBD1 as D (5 bases). This CDR3 spans 16 amino acids. V dropped 1 base and J dropped 0 bases, with 10 bases sitting between them. Germline V gene data show CDR1 as SGHRS and CDR2 as YFSETQ. The CDR3 reads CASSLKGIATNEKLFF. The CDR3 nucleotides read TGCGCCAGCAGCTTGAAGGGGATCGCAACTAATGAAAAACTGTTTTTT.

This clonotype was detected many times. V usage is TRBV5-1 and J usage is TRBJ2-7; the match to TRBD1 covers 7 bases. J lost 7 bases, V lost 1 base, and 5 bases had no gene match. This CDR3 spans 13 amino acids. Germline CDR1 and CDR2: SGHRS and YFSETQ. The chain's CDR3 is CASSLIGGREQYF. The CDR3 DNA follows: TGCGCCAGCAGCTTGATAGGGGGCAGGGAGCAGTACTTC.

The table lists this clonotype with many counts. In DNA form, the CDR3 reads TGTGCCAGCAGACCATTAGCCGGAGGGACCCAGTACTTC. This translates into CASRPLAGGTQYF. The chain is built from TRBV14 and TRBJ2-5; D may be TRBD2 (5 bases). Trimming shortened V by 6 bases and J by 7 bases, and 15 bases separated the two germline ends. This CDR3 comprises 13 residues. CDR1 is SGHDN, CDR2 FVKESK, per germline. Combining the CDR3 with reference TRBV14 and TRBJ2-5 gives the whole variable domain EAGVTQFPSHSVIEKGQTVTLRCDPISGHDNLYWYRRVMGKEIKFLLHFVKESKQDESGMPNNRFLAERTGGTYSTLKVQPAELEDSGVYFCASRPLAGGTQYFGPGTRLLVL.

The chain uses TRBV25-1 and TRBJ1-4; a weak D match, TRBD1 (5 bases). CDR3 length: 14 amino acids. Germline assignment: CDR1 MGHDK and CDR2 SYGVNS. Trimming stripped 8 bases from V and 0 bases from J, with 10 bases between. CDR3 protein: CASWDVATNEKLFF. For the CDR3, the DNA is TGTGCCAGCTGGGACGTAGCAACTAATGAAAAACTGTTTTTT. The complete variable domain, with remaining parts taken from reference TRBV25-1 and TRBJ1-4, reads EADIYQTPRYLVIGTGKKITLECSQTMGHDKMYWYQQDPGMELHLIHYSYGVNSTEKGDLSSESTVSRIRTEHFPLTLESARPSHTSQYLCASWDVATNEKLFFGSGTQLSVL.

The V and J genes are TRBV7-2 and TRBJ2-3, with D perhaps TRBD2 (5 bases). CDR1 SGHTA and CDR2 FQGNSA come from the germline V gene. This CDR3 spans 16 amino acids. Trimming took off 1 base at V and 2 bases at J, with 13 bases between the two ends. The CDR3 coding sequence is TGTGCCAGCAGCTTAGGAGCGGTCAGGTCCACAGATACGCAGTATTTT. It is translated as CASSLGAVRSTDTQYF.

In its sample, this clonotype was seen many times. The chain employs TRBV5-4 and TRBJ1-1; no reliable D call. Germline values: CDR1 SGHNT, CDR2 YYREEE (reference sequence). V was trimmed by 4 bases and J by 5 bases, leaving 12 bases between them. CDR3 length equals 13 residues. The CDR3 here is CASSDSSGTEAFF. DNA of the CDR3: TGTGCCAGCAGCGATTCTTCGGGTACTGAAGCTTTCTTT.

For this clonotype: Just one base apart from a much larger clone, this may be a read error. The rearrangement links TRBV19 to TRBJ1-5, with no clear D. CDR3 size: 14 residues. The V gene lost 9 bases and the J gene lost 7 bases, with 19 bases spanning the gap. The V gene's germline CDR1 is LNHDA and CDR2 SQIVND (reference sequence). The CDR3 region has the DNA TGTGCCAGCGGTTACTCTTCGGAAGCGCAGCCCCAGCATTTT. Its translation: CASGYSSEAQPQHF.

This clonotype has ten or more counts. V gene TRBV20-1 combines with J gene TRBJ2-7; D might be TRBD2 (7 bases). In germline, CDR1 is DFQATT, CDR2 SNEGSKA (reference sequence). Trimming shortened V by 5 bases and J by 6 bases, and 20 bases separated the two germline ends. The CDR3 is 14 amino acids. This CDR3 is CSAGTGTRLAEQYF. The CDR3 nucleotides are TGCAGTGCTGGTACCGGGACAAGACTAGCCGAGCAGTACTTC.

The chain uses TRBV28 and TRBJ2-5; unclear D gene. V lost 3 bases and J lost 6, with 8 bases in between. The CDR3 is 12 residues long. Germline V gives CDR1 MDHEN, CDR2 SYDVKM. As DNA, the CDR3 is TGTGCCAGCAGTTTGCCGAGGAAGACCCAGTACTTC. Protein product: CASSLPRKTQYF.

Worth noting for this clonotype: This may arise from a read error, as a much more abundant clone is one base away. The V call is TRBV19, the J call TRBJ1-2; 8 bases are a match to TRBD1. CDR1 LNHDA and CDR2 SQIVND come from the germline V gene (reference sequence). V gave up 4 bases and J gave up 4 bases; unmatched junction bases: 11. The CDR3 runs 16 residues. The CDR3 DNA sequence: TGTGCCAGTAGTAGCACCATGACAGGGGTCGCCTATGGCTACACCTTC. Protein sequence: CASSSTMTGVAYGYTF.

This clonotype was detected only a few times. The rearrangement uses TRBV6-1 and TRBJ1-5; D is undetermined. The V gene's germline CDR1 is MNHNS and CDR2 SASEGT. The CDR3 runs to 19 residues. Trimming took 5 bases from V and 2 from J, leaving 25 bases between them. CDR3 in DNA: TGTGCCAGCAGTCACCCGTCCGGTTTCGTCGATTCAGGCAATCAGCCCCAGCATTTT. Protein product: CASSHPSGFVDSGNQPQHF.

This clonotype was found many times. The chain links TRBV20-1 to TRBJ2-7; D is uncertain. The CDR3 spans 14 residues. Trimming took off 0 bases at V and 3 bases at J, with 12 bases between the two ends. Germline V gives CDR1 DFQATT, CDR2 SNEGSKA (reference sequence). The CDR3 protein is CSARDVSDDYEQYF. CDR3 sequence (DNA): TGCAGTGCTAGAGATGTGTCGGATGACTACGAGCAGTACTTC.

The rearrangement joins TRBV6-5 to TRBJ1-1; no reliable D call. The CDR3 is 14 residues long. CDR1 MNHEY and CDR2 SVGAGI come from the germline V gene. The V and J ends lost 2 bases and 1 base respectively, with 8 bases between them. As DNA, the CDR3 is TGTGCCAGCAGTTACGTGGAGGGGAACACTGAAGCTTTCTTT. Translation: CASSYVEGNTEAFF.

This clonotype was seen repeatedly, ten times or more. This chain joins TRBV15 and TRBJ1-1; D is unclear. Trimming shortened V by 6 bases and J by 2 bases, and 4 bases separated the two germline ends. Germline CDR1 LNHNV, CDR2 YYDKDF (reference sequence). The CDR3 consists of 11 residues. The CDR3 nucleotides are TGTGCCACCAGGGGAAACACTGAAGCTTTCTTT. This sequence encodes CATRGNTEAFF.

As concerns this clonotype: A read error may be the cause here, since a much bigger clone is one base away. The chain recombines TRBV20-1 with TRBJ2-2; D may be TRBD1 (6 bases). In germline, CDR1 is DFQATT, CDR2 SNEGSKA (reference sequence). CDR3 size: 15 residues. Trimming pared 6 bases from V and 6 bases from J, leaving 20 bases between. Written as DNA, the CDR3 is TGCAGTGCCAGGGGTCGGACACGGGGATCCGGGGAGCTGTTTTTT. It codes for CSARGRTRGSGELFF.

There are a few counts of this clonotype. The J gene is TRBJ2-7, the V gene TRBV7-9, with D perhaps TRBD1 (8 bases). V lost 4 bases, J lost 2 bases, and 27 bases lay in between. Germline V gene sequence: CDR1 SEHNR, CDR2 FQNEAQ (reference sequence). The CDR3 covers 19 residues. CDR3 coding DNA: TGTGCCAGCAGCTCGCCCCAGACAGGGGACTACTCGCTACCCTACGAGCAGTACTTC. Translation gives CASSSPQTGDYSLPYEQYF.

The chain employs TRBV7-2 and TRBJ2-7; 15 nucleotides align to TRBD2. The CDR3 spans 16 residues. V was pared by 5 bases and J by 3 bases, with 5 bases of the junction left unmatched. The germline CDR1 and CDR2 sequences are SGHTA and FQGNSA. CDR3 residues: CASSLGTSGGFYEQYF. CDR3 DNA sequence: TGTGCCAGCAGCCTAGGGACTAGCGGGGGGTTCTACGAGCAGTACTTC.

This rearrangement joins TRBV25-1 to TRBJ1-2; the match to TRBD1 covers 9 bases. The CDR3 is 14 residues long. Germline assignment: CDR1 MGHDK and CDR2 SYGVNS. V trimming: 6 bases; J trimming: 5 bases; junction bases outside the gene matches: 7. The CDR3 nucleotides are TGTGCCAGCAGCTCCGGGGACAGGGCGTATGGCTACACCTTC. Translating gives CASSSGDRAYGYTF.

This clonotype was observed at least ten times. The chain links TRBV11-2 to TRBJ2-7; the D gene is possibly TRBD2 (5 bases). Germline CDR1 reads SGHAT; CDR2 reads FQNNGV. The V gene lost 7 bases and the J gene lost 4 bases, with 17 bases spanning the gap. The CDR3 extends over 14 amino acids. CDR3 sequence (DNA): TGTGCCAGCATCGATCCGGACTCTCCTTACGAGCAGTACTTC. This gives the protein CASIDPDSPYEQYF.

The rearrangement joins TRBV7-2 to TRBJ1-6; D remains ambiguous. The germline V gene has CDR1 SGHTA and CDR2 FQGNSA. This CDR3 is 13 amino acids long. The V gene lost 6 bases and the J gene lost 9 bases, with 12 bases spanning the gap. Here the CDR3 reads CASSRVGVSPLHF. The CDR3 nucleotides are TGTGCCAGCAGTAGGGTCGGGGTTTCACCCCTCCACTTT.

This clonotype was observed at least ten times. The chain links TRBV20-1 to TRBJ1-5; D possibly corresponds to TRBD1 (5 bases). The CDR3 length is 14 residues. Germline lookup yields CDR1 DFQATT and CDR2 SNEGSKA (reference sequence). The ends were cut back, 6 bases at V and 3 bases at J, with 15 bases in the middle. CDR3 in amino acids: CSARRPGPNQPQHF. The CDR3 region has the DNA TGCAGTGCCAGACGACCGGGACCCAATCAGCCCCAGCATTTT.

The V gene is TRBV19, the J gene TRBJ1-5, with a possible D match to TRBD1 (6 bases). From germline, CDR1 is LNHDA and CDR2 SQIVND (reference sequence). The CDR3 runs to 14 residues. V lost 3 bases, J lost 9 bases, and 15 bases lay in between. CDR3 sequence: CASSILQGTRPQHF. CDR3 sequence (DNA): TGTGCCAGTAGTATCCTGCAGGGGACTCGGCCCCAGCATTTT.

As regards this clonotype: At one boundary the junction diverges from the germline segment, which might be a read error. This chain connects TRBV2 to TRBJ2-5; 7 bases agree with TRBD1. The CDR3 has 13 residues. From germline, CDR1 is SNHLY and CDR2 FYNNEI. The CDR3 here is CASCDRVQETQYF. DNA of the CDR3: TGTGCCAGCTGTGACAGGGTTCAAGAGACCCAGTACTTC.